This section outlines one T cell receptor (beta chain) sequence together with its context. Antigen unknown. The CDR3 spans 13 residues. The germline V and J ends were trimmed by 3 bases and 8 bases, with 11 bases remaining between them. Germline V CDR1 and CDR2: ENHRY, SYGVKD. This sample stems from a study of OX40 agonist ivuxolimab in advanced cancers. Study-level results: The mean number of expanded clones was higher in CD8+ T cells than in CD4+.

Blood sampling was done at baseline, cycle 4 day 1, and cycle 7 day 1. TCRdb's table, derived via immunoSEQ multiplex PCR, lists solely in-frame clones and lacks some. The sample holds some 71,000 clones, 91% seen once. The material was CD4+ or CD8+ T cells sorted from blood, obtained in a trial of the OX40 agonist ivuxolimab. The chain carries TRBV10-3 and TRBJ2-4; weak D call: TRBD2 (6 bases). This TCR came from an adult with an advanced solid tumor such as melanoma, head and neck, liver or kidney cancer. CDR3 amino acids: CAISDGGADIQYF. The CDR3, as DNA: TGTGCCATCAGTGACGGAGGGGCGGACATTCAGTACTTC.